This T cell receptor beta chain comes out of a study of T cells after yellow fever vaccination. As for the study in general: Where fractions had low cell numbers, libraries were prepared from them with the SMART-Seq v4 Ultra Low Input RNA kit.

This clonotype appeared a few times. TCRdb re-analysed the 5' RACE reads in MiXCR, keeping a single row per CDR3 protein. The sample gives a few hundred thousand distinct CDR3 sequences, about a sixth of which show up once; around 15% is in the top ten. Germline CDR1 reads MNHEY; CDR2 reads SVGAGI. Trimming took 0 bases from V and 6 from J; bases not matched to a gene: 9. The CDR3 loop spans 17 amino acids. The receptor comes from a man aged 18 to 29 who received the YFV17D yellow fever vaccine. The rearrangement uses TRBV6-5 and TRBJ2-1, with 9 bases that match TRBD2. Sequencing was performed on PBMCs, taken roughly 5 days after the first yellow fever vaccination. CDR3 sequence reads: CASSYSGLLAGSNEQFF. CDR3 sequence (DNA): TGTGCCAGCAGTTACTCGGGTTTGCTAGCGGGGAGCAATGAGCAGTTCTTC.